Listed below are T cell receptor beta chains from one sample, sequenced in a study of shared clonotypes between healthy human individuals. Data came from immunoSEQ multiplex PCR; TCRdb stores just in-frame clones and leaves some out. The data show about half a million clones, approximately 80% seen once. Material: PBMCs. These receptors were collected from a woman aged 40 to 50 in good health. Some clones in this sample may be carry-over from other donors' samples. The CDR3 runs from the conserved cysteine through the conserved F or W. The D gene is left open where the match is weak. A row's size may be missing; if present it is once, few, many or a size class.

NA	NA	TRBJ2-2	TRBV4-2	TGTGCCAGCAGCCTCCCCGAGGGGGGGACGGGCACCGGGGAGCTGTTTTTT	CASSLPEGGTGTGELFF
NA	TRBD1	TRBJ1-6	TRBV27	TGTGCCAGCAGTTTATGGTCAGGGGGGAATTCACCCCTCCACTTT	CASSLWSGGNSPLHF
once	NA	TRBJ2-1	TRBV2	TGTGCCAGCAGTGAAAAGCCCGGGGGATACAATGAGCAGTTCTTC	CASSEKPGGYNEQFF
NA	TRBD1	TRBJ2-7	TRBV28	TGTGCCAGCAGCGCAAACTCCGGGACAGGGGGGTACGAGCAGTACTTC	CASSANSGTGGYEQYF
NA	NA	TRBJ2-2	TRBV18	TGTGCCAGCTCACCAACTAGCCCAGCGAACACCGGGGAGCTGTTTTTT	CASSPTSPANTGELFF
NA	NA	TRBJ2-1	TRBV6-1	TGTGCCAGCAGTGAAGGAAGCGCGTCCTACAATGAGCAGTTCTTC	CASSEGSASYNEQFF
once	NA	TRBJ2-7	TRBV6-5	TGTGCCACCCGGAATGAAGGGAGATACGAGCAGTACTTC	CATRNEGRYEQYF
NA	TRBD1	TRBJ2-1	TRBV18	TGTGCCAGCTCGCCCGGGACAGACAGCAATGAGCAGTTCTTC	CASSPGTDSNEQFF
once	TRBD1	TRBJ2-5	TRBV7-3	TGTGCCAGCAGCTTAAGACAGGGGGCGCCCCAAGAGACCCAGTACTTC	CASSLRQGAPQETQYF
NA	TRBD2	TRBJ2-4	TRBV14	TGTGCCAGCAGCCAACTACTAGCGGGAGTGTCAAACATTCAGTACTTC	CASSQLLAGVSNIQYF
NA	NA	TRBJ2-3	TRBV15	TGTGCCACCAGCAGAGATTTAGGCGGGACCCTATACACAGATACGCAGTATTTT	CATSRDLGGTLYTDTQYF
once	TRBD1	TRBJ2-7	TRBV7-9	TGTGCCAGCAGCGACCGACGGGACAGGAACTACGAGCAGTACTTC	CASSDRRDRNYEQYF
once	NA	TRBJ2-6	TRBV5-1	TGCGCCAGCAGCTTGTCAACCGCGGGCTCTGGGGCCAACGTCCTGACTTTC	CASSLSTAGSGANVLTF
NA	TRBD1	TRBJ1-2	TRBV19	TGTGCCAGTAGTCCTCAGACAGGGAGATATGGCTACACCTTC	CASSPQTGRYGYTF
NA	TRBD1	TRBJ1-1	TRBV28	TGTGCCAGCAGTCTATTTCCGGGACAGGGGAACACTGAAGCTTTCTTT	CASSLFPGQGNTEAFF
NA	NA	TRBJ2-5	TRBV2	TGTGCCAGCAAGCAGTCCTGGGGGTCGCAAGAGACCCAGTACTTC	CASKQSWGSQETQYF
NA	NA	TRBJ2-7	TRBV19	TGTGCCAGTAGTTTGGCGGCGGACTCCTACGAGCAGTACTTC	CASSLAADSYEQYF
NA	TRBD2	TRBJ2-1	TRBV4-2	TGTGCCAGCAGCCAGAGGGGAGGAAGCGGGGTATTCACCAATGAGCAGTTCTTC	CASSQRGGSGVFTNEQFF
NA	NA	TRBJ2-7	TRBV7-8	TGTGCCAGCAGCTTAGGAAGGGACCACTCAACCTACGAGCAGTACTTC	CASSLGRDHSTYEQYF
NA	NA	TRBJ2-7	TRBV5-4	TGTGCCAGCAGCGGCGGGGACGCCTACGAGCAGTACTTC	CASSGGDAYEQYF
NA	TRBD1	TRBJ1-3	TRBV5-1	TGCGCCAGCAGCTTTACAGGGGACTCTGGAAACACCATATATTTT	CASSFTGDSGNTIYF
NA	NA	TRBJ2-3	TRBV30	TGTGCCTGGAGTCATGGGTTGGCAGATACGCAGTATTTT	CAWSHGLADTQYF
NA	NA	TRBJ1-1	TRBV2	TGTGCCAGCAGTGGTCTTAGGACTGAAGCTTTCTTT	CASSGLRTEAFF
NA	NA	TRBJ2-1	TRBV7-9	TGTGCCAGCAGCTTTGGGGGTTACAATGAGCAGTTCTTC	CASSFGGYNEQFF
NA	NA	TRBJ2-2	TRBV27	TGTGCCAGCAGTTCCGGGTCCGGGGAGCTGTTTTTT	CASSSGSGELFF
NA	NA	TRBJ2-5	TRBV7-3	TGTGCCAGCAGCTTAGGAGGAGGTAGTGGGCAAGAGACCCAGTACTTC	CASSLGGGSGQETQYF
NA	TRBD2	TRBJ2-3	TRBV29-1	TGCAGCGTTGCACTAGCGGGAGGCACAGATACGCAGTATTTT	CSVALAGGTDTQYF
NA	NA	TRBJ2-3	TRBV11-2	TGTGCCAGCAGCTTAGAACGGGGGCAAGATACGCAGTATTTT	CASSLERGQDTQYF
NA	NA	TRBJ1-1	TRBV5-4	TGTGCCAGCAGCCCGGCCGGGGAAAGAGGCACTGAAGCTTTCTTT	CASSPAGERGTEAFF
few	NA	TRBJ2-5	TRBV5-4	TGTGCCAGCAGCTTGGTGACTACTAAAGAGACCCAGTACTTC	CASSLVTTKETQYF
NA	NA	TRBJ1-5	TRBV30	TGTGCCTGGGGCGGAGGGTTAGGAGCACATAGCAATCAGCCCCAGCATTTT	CAWGGGLGAHSNQPQHF
NA	TRBD2	TRBJ2-3	TRBV7-9	TGTGCCAGCAGCCGTATGGGACTAGTCGCAGATACGCAGTATTTT	CASSRMGLVADTQYF
NA	NA	TRBJ2-1	TRBV7-2	TGTGCCAGCAGCCTAGCCGGGACCGCTTCCCATGAGCAGTTCTTC	CASSLAGTASHEQFF
NA	NA	TRBJ1-5	TRBV19	TGTGCCAGTAGTATAGATACGATAAGGCAGTTTGGCAATCAGCCCCAGCATTTT	CASSIDTIRQFGNQPQHF
NA	NA	TRBJ2-2	TRBV7-8	TGTGCCAGCAGCTTCGTCGCCCAGAACACCGGGGAGCTGTTTTTT	CASSFVAQNTGELFF
NA	NA	TRBJ2-1	TRBV7-9	TGTGCCAGCAGACCAGGCTACCAAGCCTGGAATGAGCAGTTCTTC	CASRPGYQAWNEQFF
NA	TRBD2	TRBJ2-7	TRBV19	TGTGCCAGTAGTTGGCTAGCGGACTACGAGCAGTACTTC	CASSWLADYEQYF
NA	NA	TRBJ2-1	TRBV5-4	TGTGCCAGCAGCTGGAAGACAGAGGGTTTACGGGAGCAGTTCTTC	CASSWKTEGLREQFF
once	TRBD2	TRBJ2-5	TRBV5-4	TGTGCCAGCAGCTTTGGACTAGCGGGAGGGGAAGAGACCCAGTACTTC	CASSFGLAGGEETQYF
NA	NA	TRBJ1-4	TRBV21-1	TGTGCCAGCAGCAACAGGGTTAAGGAAAAACTGTTTTTT	CASSNRVKEKLFF
NA	NA	TRBJ2-7	TRBV13	TGTGCCAGCAGCTTAGGGAGCCGCTCGAGTGGATCCTACGAGCAGTACTTC	CASSLGSRSSGSYEQYF
NA	TRBD2	TRBJ2-3	TRBV2	TGTGCCAGCAGTGCGACTAGCGGGAGGCCGGGTACGCAGTATTTT	CASSATSGRPGTQYF
NA	TRBD1	TRBJ2-1	TRBV5-4	TGTGCCAGCAGCTTGGGGGGAAGGGGGCGGCCCTCCTACAATGAGCAGTTCTTC	CASSLGGRGRPSYNEQFF
NA	TRBD2	TRBJ2-5	TRBV7-8	TGTGCCAGCAGCTCACCGGGACTAGCGGAGACCCAGTACTTC	CASSSPGLAETQYF
once	TRBD1	TRBJ1-1	TRBV4-1	TGCGCCAGCAGCCCCCACCGGGACAGGAGGTCTGCTTTCTTT	CASSPHRDRRSAFF
NA	NA	TRBJ1-2	TRBV7-2	TGTGCCAGCAGCTCCCATCTTGGGGACCCATATGGCTACACCTTC	CASSSHLGDPYGYTF
NA	NA	TRBJ2-7	TRBV7-2	TGTGCCAGCAGCTTTGGGGGGCAAAGGAACGAGCAGTACTTC	CASSFGGQRNEQYF
NA	NA	TRBJ1-5	TRBV9	TGTGCCAGCAATAAATTCGGGCAGCCTAATCAGCCCCAGCATTTT	CASNKFGQPNQPQHF
NA	TRBD1	TRBJ2-3	TRBV6-1	TGTGCCGGTCAAAGGGGGCCTAGCACAGATACGCAGTATTTT	CAGQRGPSTDTQYF
NA	NA	TRBJ1-3	TRBV19	TGTGCCAGTGGGGTTCTCTCTGGAAACACCATATATTTT	CASGVLSGNTIYF
once	NA	TRBJ1-5	TRBV10-3	TGTGCCATCACAGGGGACCTTAATCAGCCCCAGCATTTT	CAITGDLNQPQHF
NA	TRBD1	TRBJ2-7	TRBV28	TGTGCCACGTCCGGACAGGGGGCCCACGAGCAGTACTTC	CATSGQGAHEQYF
NA	NA	TRBJ1-2	TRBV7-9	TGTGCCAGCAGCTTAGTTTCATGGCAGGGAGGCTATGGCTACACCTTC	CASSLVSWQGGYGYTF